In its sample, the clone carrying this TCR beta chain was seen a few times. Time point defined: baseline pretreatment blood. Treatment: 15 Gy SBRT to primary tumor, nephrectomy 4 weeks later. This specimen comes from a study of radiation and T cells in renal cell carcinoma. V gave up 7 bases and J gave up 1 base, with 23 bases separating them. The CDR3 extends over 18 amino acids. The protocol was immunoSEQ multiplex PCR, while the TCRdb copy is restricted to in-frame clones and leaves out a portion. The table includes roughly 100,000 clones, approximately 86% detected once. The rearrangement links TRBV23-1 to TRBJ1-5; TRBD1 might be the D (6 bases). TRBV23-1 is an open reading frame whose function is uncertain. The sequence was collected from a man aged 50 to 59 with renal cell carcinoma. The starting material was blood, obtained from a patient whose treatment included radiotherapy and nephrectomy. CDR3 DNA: TGCGCCAGCATCCCCGAAACCGGGCAACAGGGAAGCAATCAGCCCCAGCATTTT. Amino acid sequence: CASIPETGQQGSNQPQHF.